A selection of T cell receptor beta chains follows, all from one sample in a study of T cell responses to AZD1222 COVID-19 vaccine. Using immunoSEQ multiplex PCR, the repertoire was profiled, and TCRdb retains in-frame clones only, with some absent. Of over 45,000 clones in the sample, approximately 90% were seen once. Sequenced here: peripheral blood, sampled 28 days after the second AZD1222 dose. These receptors all stem from an adult who received the AZD1222 COVID-19 vaccine. CDR3s leave out the opening cysteine and the closing phenylalanine or tryptophan.

v_call	j_call	cdr3_aa
TRBV10-1	TRBJ2-3	ATDRGRDTQY
TRBV21-1	TRBJ2-3	ASSRAAGASTDTQY
TRBV29-1	TRBJ2-3	SVRVAAVSSDTQY
TRBV2	TRBJ2-7	ASSEALLGPSSYEQY
TRBV19	TRBJ2-7	ASSMGQGLVSYEQY
TRBV5-1	TRBJ1-1	ASSYGDVGSDTEAF
TRBV19	TRBJ1-2	ASSPVGEGYGYT
TRBV18	TRBJ2-1	AGAPGIHEQF
TRBV5-1	TRBJ1-1	ASSLASGSEAF
TRBV4-1	TRBJ2-3	ASSHPSGTDTQY
TRBV1	TRBJ2-3	TSQVEEGRWGDTQY
TRBV3-1/TRBV3-2	TRBJ1-2	ASSQDVTANYGYT
TRBV18	TRBJ1-3	ASLASGTGNTIY
TRBV6-4	TRBJ1-5	ASSEQGDNQPQH
TRBV27	TRBJ2-4	ASSLVGGSAKNIQY
TRBV28	TRBJ2-5	ASRLGAQGYQETQY
TRBV3-1/TRBV3-2	TRBJ2-1	ASSQGQQLWDEQF
TRBV7-9	TRBJ1-3	ASSLEVYVQIHSGNTIY
TRBV20-1	TRBJ1-1	SASGGNTEAF
TRBV14	TRBJ1-2	ASSQHSRQYSYT
TRBV14	TRBJ1-1	ASSQDRRTGAATEAF
TRBV15	TRBJ2-7	ATSRDRAEQY
TRBV7-9	TRBJ1-2	ASSLEEPWVKGGGYT
TRBV4-1	TRBJ2-5	ASSLMASWETQY
TRBV12-5	TRBJ1-2	ASGEGDRGPTDFYGYT
TRBV11-2	TRBJ1-1	ASSLGTLKLGTEAF
TRBV4-1	TRBJ1-1	ASSHPGSEGAF
TRBV4-1	TRBJ1-6	ASSQETFVTLH
TRBV27	TRBJ2-1	ASGRRKSSYNEQF
TRBV6-5	TRBJ2-2	ASSYPTTRGRELF
TRBV19	TRBJ1-1	ASSIHEGANTEAF
TRBV28	TRBJ1-4	ASRFLGEYEKLF
TRBV5-1	TRBJ2-3	ASSLAPSGNTDTQY
TRBV20-1	TRBJ2-7	SGSTGVEQY
TRBV7-2	TRBJ2-5	ASSLERAWETQY
TRBV5-1	TRBJ1-2	ASSLNRVYGYT
TRBV3-1/TRBV3-2	TRBJ1-1	ASSQVAGTAEAF
TRBV12-3/TRBV12-4	TRBJ2-7	ASRGDRTYEQY
TRBV5-4	TRBJ2-3	ASSREGGPDTQY
TRBV27	TRBJ2-3	ASTPLSGTDTQY
TRBV11-2	TRBJ2-7	ASSSISGRAVHEQY
TRBV18	TRBJ1-2	ASSLDTSYGYT
TRBV12-3/TRBV12-4	TRBJ1-2	ASSQLQGGYT
TRBV6-2/TRBV6-3	TRBJ1-5	ASSYVPAGGSDQPQH
TRBV18	TRBJ1-4	ASSQPTLGNEKLF
TRBV25-1	TRBJ2-7	AISDRVGYEQY